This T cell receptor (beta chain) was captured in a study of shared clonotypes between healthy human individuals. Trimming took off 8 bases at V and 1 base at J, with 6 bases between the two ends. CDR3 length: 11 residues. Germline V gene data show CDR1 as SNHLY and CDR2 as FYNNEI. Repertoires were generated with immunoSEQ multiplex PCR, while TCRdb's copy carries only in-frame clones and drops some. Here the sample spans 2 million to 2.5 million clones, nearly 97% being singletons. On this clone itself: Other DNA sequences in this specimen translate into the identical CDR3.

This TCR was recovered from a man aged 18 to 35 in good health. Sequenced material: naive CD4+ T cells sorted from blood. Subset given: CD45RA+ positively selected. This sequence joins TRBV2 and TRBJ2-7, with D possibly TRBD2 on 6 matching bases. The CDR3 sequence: CASGGSYEQYF. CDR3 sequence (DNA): TGTGCCAGCGGGGGGTCCTACGAGCAGTACTTC. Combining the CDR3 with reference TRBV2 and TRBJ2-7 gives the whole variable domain EPEVTQTPSHQVTQMGQEVILRCVPISNHLYFYWYRQILGQKVEFLVSFYNNEISEKSEIFDDQFSVERPDGSNFTLKIRSTKLEDSAMYFCASGGSYEQYFGPGTRLTVT.